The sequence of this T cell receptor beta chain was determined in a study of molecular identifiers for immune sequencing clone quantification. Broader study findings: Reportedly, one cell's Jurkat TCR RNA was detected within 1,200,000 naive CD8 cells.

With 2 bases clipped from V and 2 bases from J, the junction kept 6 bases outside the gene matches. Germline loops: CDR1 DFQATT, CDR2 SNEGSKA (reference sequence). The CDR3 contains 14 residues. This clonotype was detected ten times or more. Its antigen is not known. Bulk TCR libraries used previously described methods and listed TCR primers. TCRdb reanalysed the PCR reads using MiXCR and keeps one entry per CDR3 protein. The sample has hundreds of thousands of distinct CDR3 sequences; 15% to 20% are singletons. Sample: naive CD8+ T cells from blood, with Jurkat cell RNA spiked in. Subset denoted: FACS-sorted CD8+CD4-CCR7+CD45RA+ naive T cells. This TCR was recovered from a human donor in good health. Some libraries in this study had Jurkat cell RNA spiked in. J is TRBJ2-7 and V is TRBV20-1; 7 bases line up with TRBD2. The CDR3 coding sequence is TGCAGTGCTAGACCCACTAGCGCAACCTACGAGCAGTACTTC. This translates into CSARPTSATYEQYF.